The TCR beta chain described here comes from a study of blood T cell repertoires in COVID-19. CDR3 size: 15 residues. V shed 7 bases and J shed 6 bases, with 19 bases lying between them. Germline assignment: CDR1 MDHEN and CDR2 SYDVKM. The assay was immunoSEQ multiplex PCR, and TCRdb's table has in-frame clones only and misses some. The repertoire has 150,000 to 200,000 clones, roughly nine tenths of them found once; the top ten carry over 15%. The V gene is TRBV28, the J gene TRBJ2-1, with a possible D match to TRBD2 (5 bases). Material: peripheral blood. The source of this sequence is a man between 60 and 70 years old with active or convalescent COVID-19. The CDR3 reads CASNPRAGMGNEQFF. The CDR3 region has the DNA TGTGCCAGCAACCCGCGGGCGGGCATGGGCAATGAGCAGTTCTTC. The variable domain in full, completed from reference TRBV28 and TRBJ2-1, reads DVKVTQSSRYLVKRTGEKVFLECVQDMDHENMFWYRQDPGLGLRLIYFSYDVKMKEKGDIPEGYSVSREKKERFSLILESASTNQTSMYLCASNPRAGMGNEQFFGPGTRLTVL.